Presented here are 5 T cell receptor beta chains from one specimen sequenced in a study of T cells in Graves' hyperthyroidism and ophthalmopathy. Regions amplified from RNA transcripts were the TCR beta CDR3 regions. Primed by the HTBI set, a first-round RT-PCR was run on the TCR CDR3. Each CDR3 protein is one row after TCRdb ran MiXCR on the multiplex PCR reads. The repertoire includes more than 600,000 distinct CDR3 sequences, around 17% of them detected once, and under 10% sits in the top ten. The specimen sequenced was blood. The origin of the receptors is a man younger than 35 with Graves' hyperthyroidism.

The sample holds many counts of this clonotype. The J gene is TRBJ1-6, the V gene TRBV30; unclear D gene. Germline CDR1 GTSNPN, CDR2 SVGIG (reference sequence). Trimming removed 0 bases at V and 5 bases at J, with 5 bases between. This CDR3 spans 13 amino acids. CDR3 in amino acids: CAWSVVNNSPLHF. CDR3 DNA sequence: TGTGCCTGGAGTGTCGTCAATAATTCACCCCTCCACTTT.

This chain joins TRBV30 and TRBJ1-3, with D possibly TRBD1 on 5 matching bases. CDR1 and CDR2 (germline): GTSNPN, SVGIG (reference sequence). The CDR3 covers 13 residues. V was shortened by 8 bases and J by 3 bases, with 14 bases between the two germline ends. The CDR3 loop is CAQGLTIGNTIYF. In nucleotides, the CDR3 is TGTGCCCAGGGACTGACAATTGGAAACACCATATATTTT.

The CDR3 spells CASSHVLTDTQYF. Written as DNA, the CDR3 is TGTGCCAGCAGCCATGTTCTCACAGATACGCAGTATTTT. V is TRBV12-3 or TRBV12-4 and J is TRBJ2-3; D not certain. Trimming took 6 bases from V and 2 from J, leaving 9 bases between them. This CDR3 has 13 residues.

The V call is TRBV6-9, the J call TRBJ2-5, with TRBD2 matching over 8 bases. This CDR3 contains 16 residues. Per the germline V gene, CDR1 is MNHGY and CDR2 is SVAAGI. Trimming took 3 bases from V and 5 from J; bases not matched to a gene: 11. In DNA, the CDR3 is TGTGCCAGCAGTTACCTTAGCGGGATTGCGGGTGAGACCCAGTACTTC. It is translated as CASSYLSGIAGETQYF.

The chain links TRBV20-1 to TRBJ2-7; D unresolved. V shed 3 bases and J shed 2 bases, with 14 bases lying between them. This CDR3 region has 14 residues. Germline V gene sequence: CDR1 DFQATT, CDR2 SNEGSKA (reference sequence). For the CDR3, the DNA is TGCAGTGCTAGTAGGTCGCTTTCAACCTACGAGCAGTACTTC. Protein product: CSASRSLSTYEQYF.